The clone carrying this T cell receptor beta chain appeared many times. Antigen: not known. In TCRdb, the 5' RACE reads were re-called with MiXCR into one record per CDR3 protein. The profile covers 1.5 million to 2 million distinct CDR3 sequences, with about 30% appearing a single time and about 0.27% taken by the ten largest. This sample is part of a study of identical twins. Study-level results: Where out-of-frame alpha sequences were twin-shared, they showed excess low generation probability.

The CDR3 has 14 residues. Germline V gene data show CDR1 as SGHRS and CDR2 as YFSETQ. Between the trimmed V and J ends, which lost 1 base and 3 bases, there was a span of 9 bases. Source material: cord blood. This TCR came from a newborn girl in good health. This chain joins TRBV5-1 and TRBJ2-3, with D uncertain. The CDR3 reads CASSLRLFTDTQYF. The DNA for the CDR3 is TGCGCCAGCAGCTTGCGGCTTTTTACAGATACGCAGTATTTT.